This TCR beta chain stems from a study of cytomegalovirus exposure and HLA in healthy donors. Study-wide points: Reports showed the classifier diagnosing cytomegalovirus status with high specificity and sensitivity. Analysis was carried out at a later point, and it linked a missense DCLRE1C variant to TCR beta V- and J-gene trimming.

The PCR employed 60 Vbeta primers together with 13 Jbeta primers. Clones were sequenced by immunoSEQ multiplex PCR, and TCRdb holds only the in-frame ones, with some missing. The sample has 85,000 to 90,000 clones, 79% seen once. The table lists this clone with a few counts. Antigen unknown. Nominally healthy donors provided the samples, though records likely missed some immune exposures. The trim removed 9 bases at V and 10 bases at J, leaving 6 bases unmatched. Germline V lookup: CDR1 MRHNA, CDR2 SNTAGT. The CDR3 is made up of 13 amino acids. Sequencing used PBMCs. The clonotype was recovered from a man aged 25 to 45 in good health and CMV-seronegative. The J gene is TRBJ1-6, the V gene TRBV6-4; 10 nucleotides agree with TRBD1. The CDR3 bases are TGTGCCAGTAGACAGGGGGCTCAATCACCCCTCCACTTT. It yields the protein CASRQGAQSPLHF.